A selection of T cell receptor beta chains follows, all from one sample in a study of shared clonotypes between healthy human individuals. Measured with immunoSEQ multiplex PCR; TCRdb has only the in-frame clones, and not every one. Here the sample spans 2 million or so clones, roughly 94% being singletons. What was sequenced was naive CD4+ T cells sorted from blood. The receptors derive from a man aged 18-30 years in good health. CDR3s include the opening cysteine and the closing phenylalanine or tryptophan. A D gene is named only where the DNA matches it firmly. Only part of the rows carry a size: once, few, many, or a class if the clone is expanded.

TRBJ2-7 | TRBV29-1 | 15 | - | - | CSARPEIGSSYEQYF | TGCAGCGCGCGACCGGAAATTGGGAGCTCCTACGAGCAGTACTTC
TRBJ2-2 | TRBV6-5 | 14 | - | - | CASSAPGHTGELFF | TGTGCCAGCAGTGCCCCGGGCCACACCGGGGAGCTGTTTTTT
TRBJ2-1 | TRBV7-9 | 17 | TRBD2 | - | CASSTRLAGASYNEQFF | TGTGCCAGCAGCACCAGACTAGCGGGGGCATCATACAATGAGCAGTTCTTC
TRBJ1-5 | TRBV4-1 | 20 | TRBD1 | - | CASSQIPSGTGGARNQPQHF | TGCGCCAGCAGCCAAATTCCGTCCGGGACAGGGGGCGCTAGGAATCAGCCCCAGCATTTT
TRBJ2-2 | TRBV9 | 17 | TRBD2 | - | CASSASAGAGVDGELFF | TGTGCCAGCAGCGCCTCGGCCGGGGCGGGGGTGGACGGGGAGCTGTTTTTT
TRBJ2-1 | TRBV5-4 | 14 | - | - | CASSLRLDDNEQFF | TGTGCCAGCAGCTTGAGGCTAGACGACAATGAGCAGTTCTTC
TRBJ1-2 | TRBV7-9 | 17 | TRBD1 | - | CASSLTAGTGGPPGYTF | TGTGCCAGCAGCTTAACGGCAGGAACAGGGGGCCCGCCTGGCTACACCTTC
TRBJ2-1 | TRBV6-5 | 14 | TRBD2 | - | CASIGGLADNEQFF | TGTGCCAGCATAGGAGGACTAGCGGACAATGAGCAGTTCTTC
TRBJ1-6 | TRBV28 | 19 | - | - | CASSLGNRFTHSYNSPLHF | TGTGCCAGCAGCCTGGGGAATCGATTCACTCACTCCTATAATTCACCCCTCCACTTT
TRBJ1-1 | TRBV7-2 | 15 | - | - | CASSPDGRANTEAFF | TGTGCCAGCAGTCCGGACGGCAGGGCGAACACTGAAGCTTTCTTT
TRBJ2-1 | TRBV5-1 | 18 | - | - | CASSAGGFGRGPYNEQFF | TGCGCCAGCAGCGCTGGAGGCTTCGGGCGGGGGCCCTACAATGAGCAGTTCTTC
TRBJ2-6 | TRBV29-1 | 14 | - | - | CSVAAGFGANVLTF | TGCAGCGTTGCCGCGGGGTTTGGGGCCAACGTCCTGACTTTC
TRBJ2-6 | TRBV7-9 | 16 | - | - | CASSPTGQPRANVLTF | TGTGCCAGCAGCCCGACTGGGCAGCCCCGGGCCAACGTCCTGACTTTC
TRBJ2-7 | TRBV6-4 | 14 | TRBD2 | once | CASIKSAGGYEQYF | TGTGCCAGCATAAAATCGGCGGGAGGGTACGAGCAGTACTTC
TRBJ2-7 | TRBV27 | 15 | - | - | CASRELGESSYEQYF | TGTGCCAGCAGGGAGTTGGGAGAGAGCTCCTACGAGCAGTACTTC
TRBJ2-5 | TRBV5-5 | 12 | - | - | CASTLTKETQYF | TGTGCCAGCACCTTGACGAAAGAGACCCAGTACTTC
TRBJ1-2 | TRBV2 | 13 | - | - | CASTAELFGGYTF | TGTGCCAGCACGGCCGAGCTTTTTGGTGGCTACACCTTC
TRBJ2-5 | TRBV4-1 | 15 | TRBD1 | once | CASSQDGTGSETQYF | TGCGCCAGCAGCCAAGACGGGACAGGGAGCGAGACCCAGTACTTC
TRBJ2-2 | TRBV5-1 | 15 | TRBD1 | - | CASSPGQGVTGELFF | TGCGCCAGCAGTCCCGGACAGGGTGTCACCGGGGAGCTGTTTTTT
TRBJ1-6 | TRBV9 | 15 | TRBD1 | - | CASSVEAGGNSPLHF | TGTGCCAGCAGCGTAGAGGCAGGGGGTAATTCACCCCTCCACTTT
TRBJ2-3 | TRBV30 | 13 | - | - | CAWTMGASDTQYF | TGTGCCTGGACAATGGGGGCTTCGGATACGCAGTATTTT
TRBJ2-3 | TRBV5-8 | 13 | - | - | CASSFPSTDTQYF | TGTGCCAGCAGCTTTCCTAGCACAGATACGCAGTATTTT
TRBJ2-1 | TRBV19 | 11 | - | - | CASSMLNEQFF | TGTGCCAGTAGTATGTTAAATGAGCAGTTCTTC
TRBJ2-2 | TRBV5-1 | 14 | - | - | CASSLIPGTGELFF | TGCGCCAGCAGCTTGATTCCCGGCACCGGGGAGCTGTTTTTT